This TCR beta chain was identified in a study of blood T cells in healthy people across ages (dated by TCRdb to between 2015 and 2016). For the wider study: In model experiments, template switching captured about one uniquely barcoded TCR beta cDNA molecule for every two T cells. To avoid experimental bias, donors of different ages were spread randomly across the sequencing lanes. Using deep sequencing normalized with unique cDNA molecular identifiers, the study measured how TCR beta repertoire diversity changes with age. The study analyzed two additional independent replicas of 1 million unique cDNA reads from the same blood draw for two donors, one aged 18 to 30 and one aged 80 or older. Donors were grouped into four age groups: young (average 16 years), middle-aged (about 40), aged (around 60) and long-lived (less than 85). General findings and caveats noted by the study authors: Compared with the aged group, more naive CD4+ T cells, fewer expanded clones and increased TCR diversity were shown by the long-lived group, suggesting age selection. Total diversity estimates from one million sequenced T cells were considered lower bounds and underestimates. Donor CMV infection status was unknown, potentially confounding age-related changes in expanded clonotypes. There was a strong correlation between observed TCR beta diversity and the percentage of naive T cells measured by flow cytometry. Since profiling was done on bulk unsorted PBMCs, naive and antigen-experienced compartments could not be conclusively compared. As age increased, observed TCR beta diversity per million T cells dropped in a roughly linear way, and a significant reduction was already evident by age approximately 40.

Library construction relied on 5' RACE. Sequencing was performed on an Illumina HiSeq 2500. The second PCR ran for about 6 to 12 cycles and used a J-beta primer mix along with a sample-barcoded 5' primer. Each TCR beta cDNA molecule received a unique molecular identifier from a template-switch 5' adaptor carrying 12 random nucleotides. Each sample yielded at least 2.5 million CDR3-containing paired-end reads. The Mint cDNA synthesis kit, primed by a TRBC-specific oligonucleotide, was used to synthesize first-strand cDNA from all RNA. Following uracil-DNA glycosylase treatment, all cDNA underwent a first 18-cycle PCR with the universal primers M1SS and BC2_uni_R. The study's processing was this. For normalization, 1 million high-quality reads were randomly selected from each sample, with every read carrying a distinct molecular identifier. Instead of being binned into consensus sequences, reads with shared molecular identifiers were discarded. MiTCR, set to a Q25 quality threshold and the strictest error-elimination algorithm, was used for CDR3 identification, clonotype clustering and error correction. A nonparametric unseen species model with Euler transformation was used to estimate lower-bound total TCR beta diversity. In TCRdb, the public reads were trimmed at Q25 with fastp and aligned with MiXCR, with productive beta chains retained. For every CDR3 protein sequence, its rows merge into one entry that carries the most common genes and DNA. TCRdb's processing, not the study's, gives the V and J calls here. The sample has fewer than 2,000,000 distinct CDR3 sequences on record, roughly 32% of them singletons. The top ten hold around 11% of the sample.

Donors were 30 to 45 systemically healthy Caucasian individuals from Russia aged roughly 6 to 90 years. Each donor gave 8 to 10 milliliters of peripheral blood, drawn into EDTA-treated Vacutainer tubes. PBMCs were isolated by Ficoll-Paque density-gradient centrifugation, with at least 6 million obtained per sample. Total RNA was extracted from PBMCs with Trizol reagent, with at least 6 micrograms obtained per sample. Naive CD45RAhigh/CD27high T cell percentages were measured by flow cytometry on a PBMC aliquot from every donor. The CDR3 starts with the cysteine, ends with the phenylalanine, and has 15 residues. CDR3 DNA only is kept here, 45 bases in frame from base 1. CDR1 and CDR2 are read off the germline V gene as MGHRA and YSYEKL. Concerning this clonotype: Its binding antigen is unknown. This sequence may be a read error, since a much larger clone differs from it by one base.

This TCR came from a woman under 40 in good health. The chain employs TRBV4-1 and TRBJ2-7; TRBD2 is possibly the D segment (5 matching bases). The sample comprised blood. The sequenced DNA: TGCGCCGGCAGCCAAGATAACGGGATTTCCTACGAGCAGTACTTC. Translation gives CAGSQDNGISYEQYF.